The 31 T cell receptor beta chains presented below share a single source sample, sequenced in a study of cytomegalovirus exposure and HLA in healthy donors. The PCR employed 60 Vbeta primers together with 13 Jbeta primers. The method was immunoSEQ multiplex PCR; TCRdb's version includes in-frame clones alone and lacks a portion of them. The sample lists 79,000 or so clones; roughly 80% were seen once. Sequenced material: PBMCs. These receptors were collected from a middle-aged woman in good health and CMV-seropositive.

The chain carries TRBV6-5 and TRBJ2-7; 7 bases match TRBD1. Germline-derived CDR1 and CDR2 are MNHEY and SVGAGI. This CDR3 has 14 residues. With 6 bases clipped from V and 4 bases from J, the junction kept 9 bases outside the gene matches. In DNA form, the CDR3 reads TGTGCCAGCAGGCGACAGGGCAGGGGATACGAGCAGTACTTC. Translating gives CASRRQGRGYEQYF.

This chain connects TRBV29-1 to TRBJ2-5; TRBD2 is a possible D gene (6 bases). CDR3 length: 12 residues. Germline CDR1 is SQVTM and CDR2 is ANQGSEA. The germline V and J ends were trimmed by 5 bases and 11 bases, with 18 bases remaining between them. CDR3: CSVRGGGREQYF. The CDR3 region has the DNA TGCAGCGTTAGGGGTGGGGGTCGGGAGCAGTACTTC.

This clone was counted a single time. The J gene is TRBJ2-2, the V gene TRBV25-1, with D perhaps TRBD2 (6 bases). The CDR3 has 14 residues. V shed 6 bases and J shed 1 base, with 9 bases lying between them. Germline V gene sequence: CDR1 MGHDK, CDR2 SYGVNS. The CDR3 bases are TGTGCCAGCAGAAAGGGAGGGAACACCGGGGAGCTGTTTTTT. Its translation is CASRKGGNTGELFF.

This sequence joins TRBV12-1 and TRBJ1-2. TRBV12-1 is a recognized pseudogene. This CDR3 region has 14 residues. The CDR3 region is CASSLEAGTYGYTF. The CDR3 DNA follows: TGTGCCAGCAGCTTAGAGGCAGGGACTTATGGCTACACCTTC.

V and J are TRBV19 and TRBJ1-2, with TRBD1 matching over 7 bases. CDR3 size: 14 residues. Germline-derived CDR1 and CDR2 are LNHDA and SQIVND (reference sequence). V lost 7 bases, J lost 5 bases, and 10 bases stayed unmatched. The CDR3, as DNA: TGTGCCAGTAAGCCGGGACAGACCCAATATGGCTACACCTTC. Its translation: CASKPGQTQYGYTF.

CDR3 nucleotides: TGTGCCAGCACAGGGTACCGAGAGACCCAGTACTTC. The encoded protein is CASTGYRETQYF. The gene calls are TRBV2 and TRBJ2-5, with D perhaps TRBD1 (5 bases). The CDR3 covers 12 residues. V was pared by 7 bases and J by 4 bases, with 10 bases between. Germline V CDR1 and CDR2: SNHLY, FYNNEI.

The rearrangement links TRBV30 to TRBJ1-1; the D gene is possibly TRBD1 (5 bases). The CDR3 is 15 amino acids. V was cut by 0 bases and J by 1 base, with 12 bases left in between. Germline CDR1 and CDR2: GTSNPN and SVGIG (reference sequence). In DNA form, the CDR3 reads TGTGCCTGGAGTGTATGGGGGGTAAAGAACACTGAAGCTTTCTTT. It specifies CAWSVWGVKNTEAFF.

This clone has a single count. V is TRBV5-6 and J is TRBJ2-1, with 11 bases identical to TRBD2. J lost 1 base, V lost 4 bases, and 4 bases had no gene match. Germline CDR1 SGHDT, CDR2 YYEEEE. The CDR3 is 16 residues long. The CDR3 reads CASSPGLAESYNEQFF. The CDR3 coding sequence is TGTGCCAGCAGCCCGGGACTAGCGGAATCCTACAATGAGCAGTTCTTC. The variable domain in full, with the rest retrieved from reference TRBV5-6 and TRBJ2-1, is DAGVTQSPTHLIKTRGQQVTLRCSPKSGHDTVSWYQQALGQGPQFIFQYYEEEERQRGNFPDRFSGHQFPNYSSELNVNALLLGDSALYLCASSPGLAESYNEQFFGPGTRLTVL.

The gene calls are TRBV23-1 and TRBJ2-7; 7 nucleotides match TRBD1. TRBV23-1 is placed among ORFs of uncertain function. CDR3 size: 16 residues. Trimming at V came to 6 bases and at J to 0 bases, leaving 11 bases not matched to a gene. The CDR3 is CASSPTPQGTSYEQYF. CDR3 DNA sequence: TGCGCCAGCAGCCCGACTCCACAGGGGACCTCCTACGAGCAGTACTTC.

This clone showed up just a few times. The chain joins TRBV28 to TRBJ2-7; D is possibly TRBD1 (6 bases). The V end lost 2 bases, the J end lost 1 base, and 15 bases lay between the germline ends. Germline lookup yields CDR1 MDHEN and CDR2 SYDVKM. This CDR3 is 16 amino acids long. The CDR3 nucleotides are TGTGCCAGCAGTTTAGTCCCCCAGGGGATTTCCTACGAGCAGTACTTC. It specifies CASSLVPQGISYEQYF.

The chain is built from TRBV28 and TRBJ1-5; unclear D gene. Looked up from germline, CDR1 is MDHEN and CDR2 is SYDVKM. The CDR3 contains 11 residues. V was pared by 11 bases and J by 5 bases, with 10 bases between. The CDR3 loop reads CAVCSDQPQHF. The CDR3 DNA is TGTGCCGTCTGTTCGGATCAGCCCCAGCATTTT.

The chain links TRBV28 to TRBJ1-5; TRBD1 is a possible D gene (5 bases). CDR1 MDHEN and CDR2 SYDVKM come from the germline V gene. V was pared by 6 bases and J by 0 bases, with 12 bases between. This CDR3 is 15 amino acids long. The CDR3 DNA sequence: TGTGCCAGCAGGACGGGGGGGGTTAGCAATCAGCCCCAGCATTTT. Residues: CASRTGGVSNQPQHF.

The CDR3 coding sequence is TGTGCCAGCATGTCAGGGGCTCAAGTTGAAGCTTTCTTT. As protein: CASMSGAQVEAFF. The chain combines TRBV2 with TRBJ1-1; TRBD1 is a possible D gene (6 bases). CDR3 length: 13 residues. Trimming stripped 7 bases from V and 7 bases from J, with 16 bases between. CDR1 is SNHLY, CDR2 FYNNEI, per germline.

The count of this clone is one. The J gene is TRBJ1-6, the V gene TRBV7-6; D is unresolved. The CDR3 sequence is 13 residues long. Germline V gene sequence: CDR1 SGHVS, CDR2 FNYEAQ. V was cut by 1 base and J by 10 bases, with 8 bases left in between. CDR3 region: CASSLEVRSPLHF. In nucleotides, the CDR3 is TGTGCCAGCAGCTTAGAAGTCAGATCACCCCTCCACTTT. Variable domain in full (rest from reference TRBV7-6 and TRBJ1-6): GAGVSQSPRYKVTKRGQDVALRCDPISGHVSLYWYRQALGQGPEFLTYFNYEAQQDKSGLPNDRFSAERPEGSISTLTIQRTEQRDSAMYRCASSLEVRSPLHFGNGTRLTVT.

The J gene is TRBJ1-6, the V gene TRBV15; D is unclear. Germline lookup yields CDR1 LNHNV and CDR2 YYDKDF (reference sequence). CDR3 length: 14 amino acids. Trimming shortened V by 0 bases and J by 9 bases, and 9 bases separated the two germline ends. The CDR3: CATSRDLSGSPLHF. The CDR3 DNA reads TGTGCCACCAGCAGAGATCTCTCCGGTTCACCCCTCCACTTT.

The chain links TRBV2 to TRBJ1-4; D gene uncertain. Trimming shortened V by 7 bases and J by 0 bases, and 9 bases separated the two germline ends. Germline CDR1 SNHLY, CDR2 FYNNEI. The CDR3 length is 14 residues. The CDR3 DNA reads as TGTGCCAGCAACCGGGAAGCAACTAATGAAAAACTGTTTTTT. Translating it yields CASNREATNEKLFF.

The rearrangement links TRBV9 to TRBJ2-3; D might be TRBD1 (6 bases). The CDR3 length is 16 residues. Trimming pared 0 bases from V and 2 bases from J, leaving 13 bases between. CDR1 and CDR2 from the germline V gene are SGDLS and YYNGEE. In nucleotides, the CDR3 is TGTGCCAGCAGCGTAGTTGCCAGGGGAAACACAGATACGCAGTATTTT. Its protein is CASSVVARGNTDTQYF.

The gene calls are TRBV2 and TRBJ1-2; D possibly corresponds to TRBD1 (5 bases). Germline V gene data show CDR1 as SNHLY and CDR2 as FYNNEI. There are 13 residues in the CDR3. Between the trimmed V and J ends, which lost 3 bases and 7 bases, there was a span of 12 bases. CDR3 nucleotide sequence: TGTGCCAGCAGTGATGTAGGGGAGGGTGGCTACACCTTC. Translating gives CASSDVGEGGYTF.

The V and J genes are TRBV2 and TRBJ2-5, with D possibly TRBD2 on 5 matching bases. The CDR3 has 15 residues. With 2 bases removed from V and 8 bases from J, the gap between germline ends came to 18 bases. The germline V gene encodes CDR1 SNHLY and CDR2 FYNNEI. CDR3 sequence: CASSERTAKTGTQYF. The CDR3 coding sequence is TGTGCCAGCAGTGAAAGGACTGCTAAGACGGGAACCCAGTACTTC.

The chain combines TRBV27 with TRBJ1-4; D unclear. Germline V gene lookup returns CDR1 MNHEY and CDR2 SMNVEV (reference sequence). V was pared by 5 bases and J by 3 bases, with 13 bases between. The CDR3 length is 15 residues. The CDR3 bases are TGTGCCAGCAGTCCCAGACAAGCCTCTAATGAAAAACTGTTTTTT. It is translated as CASSPRQASNEKLFF.

This clone was seen a few times. The J gene is TRBJ1-2, the V gene TRBV28, with D maybe TRBD1 (6 bases). There are 14 residues in the CDR3. The V end was cut by 7 bases, the J end by 4 bases, with 16 bases between. CDR1 and CDR2 (germline): MDHEN, SYDVKM. This CDR3 reads CASTGLRGPYGYTF. CDR3 DNA sequence: TGTGCCAGCACCGGACTCAGGGGACCCTATGGCTACACCTTC.

The genes are TRBV28 and TRBJ1-5; no reliable D call. Trimming shortened V by 7 bases and J by 4 bases, and 23 bases separated the two germline ends. The CDR3 is made up of 17 amino acids. Germline-derived CDR1 and CDR2 are MDHEN and SYDVKM. The CDR3 protein is CASTINSELPLNQPQHF. CDR3 coding DNA: TGTGCCAGCACCATTAACTCGGAACTACCCCTAAATCAGCCCCAGCATTTT.

This clone has more than one count but fewer than ten. This rearrangement joins TRBV2 to TRBJ1-6; weak D call: TRBD1 (5 bases). Germline V lookup: CDR1 SNHLY, CDR2 FYNNEI. The CDR3 has 18 amino acids. Deletions cut 0 bases from V and 4 bases from J, with 16 bases between. This chain's CDR3 is CASSEAYRRIVYNSPLHF. CDR3 sequence (DNA): TGTGCCAGCAGTGAAGCCTACAGGAGAATAGTTTATAATTCACCCCTCCACTTT.

The V call is TRBV5-5, the J call TRBJ1-3; a possible D gene is TRBD1 (6 bases). V was clipped by 3 bases and J by 4 bases, with 11 bases between them. The CDR3 length is 14 residues. Germline CDR1 and CDR2: SGHKS and YYEKEE (reference sequence). CDR3 protein: CASSWRTDGNTIYF. CDR3 bases: TGTGCCAGCAGCTGGAGGACAGACGGAAACACCATATATTTT.

The chain links TRBV6-1 to TRBJ2-6; D remains ambiguous. The CDR3 sequence is 16 residues long. Per germline, CDR1 MNHNS and CDR2 SASEGT. V lost 1 base, J lost 0 bases, and 7 bases lay in between. Here the CDR3 reads CASSEGAFSGANVLTF. Written as DNA, the CDR3 is TGTGCCAGCAGTGAAGGCGCGTTCTCTGGGGCCAACGTCCTGACTTTC.

This clone was detected only once. The chain is built from TRBV6-5 and TRBJ2-7; 7 bases are shared with TRBD2. This CDR3 is built from 16 residues. With V trimmed by 2 bases and J by 9 bases, 16 bases remained unmatched. Germline V CDR1 and CDR2: MNHEY, SVGAGI. CDR3 region: CASSYKPGGLTLGQYF. As DNA, the CDR3 is TGTGCCAGCAGTTACAAACCGGGAGGCCTTACCCTTGGGCAGTACTTC.

The chain links TRBV18 to TRBJ1-1; D is possibly TRBD1 (6 bases). The V end was cut by 6 bases, the J end by 5 bases, with 16 bases between. The CDR3 spans 14 residues. Looked up from germline, CDR1 is KGHSH and CDR2 is LQKENI. The CDR3 DNA reads TGTGCCAGCTCCCAACAGGGATGGGGGACTGAAGCTTTCTTT. Translated: CASSQQGWGTEAFF.

The chain joins TRBV29-1 to TRBJ2-2, with TRBD1 as a possible D gene (6 bases). From germline, CDR1 is SQVTM and CDR2 ANQGSEA. This CDR3 contains 14 residues. Trimming cost V 7 bases and J 4 bases, with 16 bases left between them. CDR3 in DNA: TGCAGCGCAGAGACAGGAGCGAGCACCGGGGAGCTGTTTTTT. Translating gives CSAETGASTGELFF.

The chain links TRBV9 to TRBJ2-2; D may be TRBD2 (5 bases). Germline lookup yields CDR1 SGDLS and CDR2 YYNGEE. V was trimmed by 0 bases and J by 2 bases, leaving 8 bases between them. The CDR3 has 15 residues. In DNA form, the CDR3 reads TGTGCCAGCAGCGTAGGTAGCGAAAACACCGGGGAGCTGTTTTTT. Amino acids: CASSVGSENTGELFF.

The chain uses TRBV27 and TRBJ2-7; 7 bases match TRBD2. CDR3 length equals 13 residues. Germline CDR1 and CDR2: MNHEY and SMNVEV (reference sequence). V was clipped by 5 bases and J by 2 bases; unmatched bases: 3. The CDR3 loop is CASSTTSPYEQYF. The CDR3 nucleotides read TGTGCCAGCAGTACGACTAGCCCCTACGAGCAGTACTTC.

This clone was detected a few times. The V gene is TRBV2, the J gene TRBJ1-2; D perhaps matches TRBD1 (6 bases). Trimming cost V 6 bases and J 0 bases, with 8 bases left between them. CDR1 SNHLY and CDR2 FYNNEI come from the germline V gene. CDR3 length: 13 amino acids. The DNA for the CDR3 is TGTGCCAGCAGGTGGACAGCTAACTATGGCTACACCTTC. The encoded protein is CASRWTANYGYTF.